This is a list of T cell receptor beta chains from one sample in a study of shared clonotypes between healthy human individuals. Method: immunoSEQ multiplex PCR; TCRdb's copy keeps in-frame clones and lacks some. The repertoire has more than 1,200,000 clones, roughly 98.5% of them found once; the top ten carry 0.36%. What was sequenced was naive CD4+ T cells sorted from blood. These receptors all come from a man aged 25-45 years in good health. CDR3s leave out the opening cysteine and the closing phenylalanine or tryptophan.

v_call	j_call	cdr3_aa
TRBV2	TRBJ2-3	ASRGTSGSSTDTQY
TRBV18	TRBJ1-2	ASSPRQTSYYGYT
TRBV19	TRBJ2-6	ASSLLEANVLT
TRBV5-4	TRBJ2-6	ASSLASGANVLT
TRBV7-3	TRBJ2-7	ASSPQTGSGYEQY
TRBV5-5	TRBJ2-3	ASSPIVGGPPSHTQY
TRBV2	TRBJ2-7	ASSAPPGSVYEQY
TRBV30	TRBJ2-7	AWSGPGQGWYEQY
TRBV18	TRBJ2-7	ASSQNRAYEQY
TRBV5-1	TRBJ2-3	ASSLGRAVHTQY
TRBV2	TRBJ2-7	ASRSTSGRGIYEQY
TRBV19	TRBJ1-1	ASKPWTGGRNTEAF
TRBV5-1	TRBJ2-1	ASTHGSSYNEQF
TRBV14	TRBJ2-3	ASSQDGRSRVGATQY
TRBV28	TRBJ1-4	ASSLLGTGSNEKLF
TRBV11-2	TRBJ1-2	ASSSITGSAGKGYT
TRBV7-9	TRBJ2-4	ASSAAPPDIQY
TRBV7-5	TRBJ2-7	VRSLRFYEQY
TRBV11-2	TRBJ2-1	ASSLRSGRGDEQF
TRBV7-9	TRBJ1-4	ASSLGYKNEKLF
TRBV5-1	TRBJ2-7	ASKGGTGPTEQY
TRBV7-9	TRBJ1-3	ASSQIRDSGPGNTIY
TRBV7-2	TRBJ2-3	ASSGTVTDTQY
TRBV5-4	TRBJ2-7	ASSAQTSGRVYEQY
TRBV11-2	TRBJ2-7	ASGLGAEQY
TRBV5-1	TRBJ2-1	ASSSQGLAENEQF
TRBV5-4	TRBJ2-7	ASSSGSGDEQY
TRBV2	TRBJ2-5	ASRPGDYQETQY
TRBV4-3	TRBJ1-4	ASSQDPRGNEKLF
TRBV29-1	TRBJ2-2	SVERTSGRATGELF
TRBV4-2	TRBJ1-5	ASEINQPQH
TRBV14	TRBJ1-4	ASSQDEESVA
TRBV5-1	TRBJ1-2	ASSSGPNYYGYT
TRBV4-3	TRBJ2-3	ASSSYHGTSTDTQY
TRBV6-5	TRBJ2-5	ASSYSLAEYQETQY
TRBV28	TRBJ2-7	ASSKPLKGSYEQY
TRBV7-9	TRBJ2-2	ASTGGTVFTGELF
TRBV6-5	TRBJ2-7	ASNEIGYEQY
TRBV5-1	TRBJ1-2	ASSLASQINYGYT
TRBV5-6	TRBJ2-1	ASSYAGTERIRSYNEQF
TRBV14	TRBJ1-1	ASSRHGTVLNGAF
TRBV11-3	TRBJ1-5	ASSLPGSIYRGEQPQH
TRBV7-2	TRBJ2-3	ASSLLVLAGGGADTQY
TRBV29-1	TRBJ2-7	SAGQGIYEQY
TRBV4-1	TRBJ2-2	ASSQPNTGELF
TRBV11-2	TRBJ1-2	ASSLDRVFGGYT
TRBV20-1	TRBJ2-7	SAVVLEQY
TRBV27	TRBJ2-2	ASSFPTGELF
TRBV4-1	TRBJ2-7	ASSQTGLAGARYEQY